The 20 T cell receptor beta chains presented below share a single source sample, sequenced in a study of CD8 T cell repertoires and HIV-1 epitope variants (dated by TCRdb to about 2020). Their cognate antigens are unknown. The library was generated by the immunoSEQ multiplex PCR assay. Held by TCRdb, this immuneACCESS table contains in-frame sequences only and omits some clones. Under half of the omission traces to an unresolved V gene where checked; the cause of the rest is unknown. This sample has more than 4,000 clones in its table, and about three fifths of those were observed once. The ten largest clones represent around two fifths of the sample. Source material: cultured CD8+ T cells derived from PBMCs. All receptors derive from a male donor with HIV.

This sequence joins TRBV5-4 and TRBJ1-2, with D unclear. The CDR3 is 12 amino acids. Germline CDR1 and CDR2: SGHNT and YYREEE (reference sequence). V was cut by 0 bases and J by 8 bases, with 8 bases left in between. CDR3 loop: CASSLGTRGYTF. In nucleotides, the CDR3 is TGTGCCAGCAGCTTGGGGACCCGGGGCTACACCTTC.

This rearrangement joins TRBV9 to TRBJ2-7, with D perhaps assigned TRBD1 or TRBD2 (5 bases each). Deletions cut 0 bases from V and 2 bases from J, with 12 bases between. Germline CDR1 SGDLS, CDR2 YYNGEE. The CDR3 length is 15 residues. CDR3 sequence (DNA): TGTGCCAGCAGCGTAGAATCGGGACGGACCTACGAGCAGTACTTC. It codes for CASSVESGRTYEQYF.

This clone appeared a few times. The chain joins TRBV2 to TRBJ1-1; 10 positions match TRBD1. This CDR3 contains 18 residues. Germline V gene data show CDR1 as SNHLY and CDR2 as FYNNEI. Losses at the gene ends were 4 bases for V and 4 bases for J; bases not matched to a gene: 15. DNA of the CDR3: TGTGCCAGCAGTGCGGTGGGACAGGGGAATCTTTTTAGCACTGAAGCTTTCTTT. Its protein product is CASSAVGQGNLFSTEAFF.

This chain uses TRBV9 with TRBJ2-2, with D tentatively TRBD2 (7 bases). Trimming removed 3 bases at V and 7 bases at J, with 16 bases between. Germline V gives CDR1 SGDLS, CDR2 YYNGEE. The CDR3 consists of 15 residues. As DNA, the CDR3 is TGTGCCAGCAGCGGATATGGGGGGGCCTACGGGGAGCTGTTTTTT. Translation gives CASSGYGGAYGELFF.

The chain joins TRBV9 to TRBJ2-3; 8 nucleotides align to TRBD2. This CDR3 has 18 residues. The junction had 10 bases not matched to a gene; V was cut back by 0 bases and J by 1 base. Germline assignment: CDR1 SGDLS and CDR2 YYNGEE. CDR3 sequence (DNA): TGTGCCAGCAGCGTAGGTTGGGCGGGAGGAGAAGGCACAGATACGCAGTATTTT. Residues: CASSVGWAGGEGTDTQYF.

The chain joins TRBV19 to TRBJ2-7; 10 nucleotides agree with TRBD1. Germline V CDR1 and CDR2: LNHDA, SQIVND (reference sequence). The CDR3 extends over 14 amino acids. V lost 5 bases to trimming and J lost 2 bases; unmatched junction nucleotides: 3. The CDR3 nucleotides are TGTGCCAGTAGTCCGGGACAGGGGCCCTACGAGCAGTACTTC. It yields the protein CASSPGQGPYEQYF.

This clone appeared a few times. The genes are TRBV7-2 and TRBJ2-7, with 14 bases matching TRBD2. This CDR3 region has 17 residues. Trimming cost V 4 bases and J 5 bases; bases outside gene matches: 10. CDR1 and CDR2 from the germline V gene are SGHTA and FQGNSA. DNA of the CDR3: TGTGCCAGCAGCTCGGGACTAGCGGGAGTTAGAGGGGACGAGCAGTACTTC. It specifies CASSSGLAGVRGDEQYF. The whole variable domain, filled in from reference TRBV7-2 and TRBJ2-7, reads GAGVSQSPSNKVTEKGKDVELRCDPISGHTALYWYRQSLGQGLEFLIYFQGNSAPDKSGLPSDRFSAERTGGSVSTLTIQRTQQEDSAVYLCASSSGLAGVRGDEQYFGPGTRLTVT.

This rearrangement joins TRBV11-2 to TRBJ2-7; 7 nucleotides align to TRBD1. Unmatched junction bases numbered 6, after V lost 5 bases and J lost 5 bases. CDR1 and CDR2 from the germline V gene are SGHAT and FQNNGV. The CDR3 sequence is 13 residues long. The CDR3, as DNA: TGTGCCAGCAGCCAAACAGGGGTCAACGAGCAGTACTTC. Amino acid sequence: CASSQTGVNEQYF.

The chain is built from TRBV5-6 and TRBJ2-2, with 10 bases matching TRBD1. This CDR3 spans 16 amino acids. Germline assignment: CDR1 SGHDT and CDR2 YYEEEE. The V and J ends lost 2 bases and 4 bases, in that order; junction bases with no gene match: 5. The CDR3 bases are TGTGCCAGCAGCTTTGGGACAGGGGATATCACCGGGGAGCTGTTTTTT. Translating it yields CASSFGTGDITGELFF.

This CDR3 is CASSSRVSNQPQHF. DNA for the CDR3: TGTGCCAGCAGTTCCAGGGTTAGCAATCAGCCCCAGCATTTT. The rearrangement uses TRBV28 and TRBJ1-5, with D possibly matching TRBD1 (5 bases). Germline V gene sequence: CDR1 MDHEN, CDR2 SYDVKM. This CDR3 region has 14 residues. Trimming removed 4 bases at V and 0 bases at J, with 7 bases between.

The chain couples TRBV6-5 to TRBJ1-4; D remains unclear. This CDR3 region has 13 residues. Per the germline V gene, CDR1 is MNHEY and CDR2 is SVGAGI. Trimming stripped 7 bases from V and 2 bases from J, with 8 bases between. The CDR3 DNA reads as TGTGCCAGCACTTTTGGGACTAATGAAAAACTGTTTTTT. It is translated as CASTFGTNEKLFF.

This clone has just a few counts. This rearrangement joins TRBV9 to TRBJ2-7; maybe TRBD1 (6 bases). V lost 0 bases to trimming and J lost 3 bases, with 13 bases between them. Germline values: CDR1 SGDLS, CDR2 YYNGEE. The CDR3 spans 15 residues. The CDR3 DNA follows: TGTGCCAGCAGCGTAGCAACAGGGAAGGACTACGAGCAGTACTTC. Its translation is CASSVATGKDYEQYF. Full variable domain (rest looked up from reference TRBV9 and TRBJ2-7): DSGVTQTPKHLITATGQRVTLRCSPRSGDLSVYWYQQSLDQGLQFLIQYYNGEERAKGNILERFSAQQFPDLHSELNLSSLELGDSALYFCASSVATGKDYEQYFGPGTRLTVT.

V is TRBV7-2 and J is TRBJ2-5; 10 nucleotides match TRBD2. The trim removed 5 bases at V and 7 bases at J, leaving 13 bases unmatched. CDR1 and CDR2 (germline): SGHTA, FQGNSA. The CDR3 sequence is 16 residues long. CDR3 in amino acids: CASSLGLSGGVLTQYF. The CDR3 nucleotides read TGTGCCAGCAGCCTCGGACTAAGCGGGGGGGTTTTGACCCAGTACTTC. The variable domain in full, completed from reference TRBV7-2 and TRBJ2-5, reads GAGVSQSPSNKVTEKGKDVELRCDPISGHTALYWYRQSLGQGLEFLIYFQGNSAPDKSGLPSDRFSAERTGGSVSTLTIQRTQQEDSAVYLCASSLGLSGGVLTQYFGPGTRLLVL.

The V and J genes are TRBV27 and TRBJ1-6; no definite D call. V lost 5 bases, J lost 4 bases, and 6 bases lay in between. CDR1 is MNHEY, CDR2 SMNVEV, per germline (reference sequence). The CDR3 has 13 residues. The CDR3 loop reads CASSPGYNSPLHF. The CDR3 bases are TGTGCCAGCAGTCCGGGGTATAATTCACCCCTCCACTTT.

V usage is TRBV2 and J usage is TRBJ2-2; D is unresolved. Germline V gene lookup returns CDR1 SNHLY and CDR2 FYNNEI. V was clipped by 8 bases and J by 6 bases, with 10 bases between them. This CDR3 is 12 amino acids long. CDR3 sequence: CASGPAPGELFF. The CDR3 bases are TGTGCCAGCGGCCCAGCGCCCGGGGAGCTGTTTTTT.

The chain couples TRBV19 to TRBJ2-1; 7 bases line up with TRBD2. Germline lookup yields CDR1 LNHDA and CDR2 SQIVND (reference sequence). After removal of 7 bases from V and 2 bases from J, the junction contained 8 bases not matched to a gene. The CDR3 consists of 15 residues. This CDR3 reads CASTMGGSTYNEQFF. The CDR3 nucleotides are TGTGCCAGTACCATGGGGGGGAGTACCTACAATGAGCAGTTCTTC.

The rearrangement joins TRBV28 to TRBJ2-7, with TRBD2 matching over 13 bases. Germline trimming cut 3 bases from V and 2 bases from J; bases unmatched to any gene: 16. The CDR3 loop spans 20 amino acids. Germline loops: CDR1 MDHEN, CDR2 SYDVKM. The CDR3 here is CASSFPPQTSGRAITYEQYF. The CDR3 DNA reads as TGTGCCAGCAGTTTCCCCCCCCAAACTAGCGGGAGGGCCATAACCTACGAGCAGTACTTC.

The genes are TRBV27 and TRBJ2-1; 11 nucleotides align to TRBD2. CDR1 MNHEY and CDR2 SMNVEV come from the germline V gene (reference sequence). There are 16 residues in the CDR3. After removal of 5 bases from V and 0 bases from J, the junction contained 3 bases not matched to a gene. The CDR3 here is CASSLSGGASYNEQFF. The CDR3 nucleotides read TGTGCCAGCAGTCTTAGCGGGGGGGCCTCCTACAATGAGCAGTTCTTC.

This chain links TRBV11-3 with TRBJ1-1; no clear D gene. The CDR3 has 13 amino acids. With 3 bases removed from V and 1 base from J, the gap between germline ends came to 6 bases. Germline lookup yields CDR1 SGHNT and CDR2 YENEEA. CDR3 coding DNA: TGTGCCAGCAGCTTCGCCGGGAACACTGAAGCTTTCTTT. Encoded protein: CASSFAGNTEAFF.

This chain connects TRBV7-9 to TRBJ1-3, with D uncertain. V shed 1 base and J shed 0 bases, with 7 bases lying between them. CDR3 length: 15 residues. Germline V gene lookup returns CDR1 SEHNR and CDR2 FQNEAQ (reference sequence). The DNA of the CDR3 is TGTGCCAGCAGCTTAGACAACAACTCTGGAAACACCATATATTTT. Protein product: CASSLDNNSGNTIYF.